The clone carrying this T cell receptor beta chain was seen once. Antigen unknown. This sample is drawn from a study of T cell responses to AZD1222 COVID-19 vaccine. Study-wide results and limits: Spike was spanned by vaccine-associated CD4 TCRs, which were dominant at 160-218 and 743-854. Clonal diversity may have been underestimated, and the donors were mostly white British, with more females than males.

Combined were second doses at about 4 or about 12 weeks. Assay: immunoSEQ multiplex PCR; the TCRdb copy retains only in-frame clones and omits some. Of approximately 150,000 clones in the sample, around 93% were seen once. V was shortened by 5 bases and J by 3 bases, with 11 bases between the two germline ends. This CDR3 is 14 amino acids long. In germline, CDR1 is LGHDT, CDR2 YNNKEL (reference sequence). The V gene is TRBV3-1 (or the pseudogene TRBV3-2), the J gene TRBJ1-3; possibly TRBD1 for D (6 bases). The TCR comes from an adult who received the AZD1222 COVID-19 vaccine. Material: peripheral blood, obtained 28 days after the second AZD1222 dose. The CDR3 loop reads CASSLQGIGNTIYF. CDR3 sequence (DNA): TGTGCCAGCAGCTTACAGGGAATTGGAAACACCATATATTTT.